This T cell receptor (beta chain) stems from a study of metastatic and nonmetastatic thyroid tumors. Study-level background: It was across blood and tumor or nodule tissue from malignant and benign thyroid patients that repertoires were compared. Findings and caveats of the study: Patients with malignant thyroid tumors reportedly had significantly higher TCR beta diversity than those with benign nodules, in blood and tumor.

CDR1 MNHEY and CDR2 SVGEGT come from the germline V gene. This CDR3 region has 18 residues. V gave up 2 bases and J gave up 3 bases; unmatched junction bases: 9. In the original workflow: Researchers built a distant-metastasis classifier for papillary thyroid cancer that drew on CDR3 differences across clinicopathological groups. TCRdb re-called clones via MiXCR from the PCR reads. TCRdb's processing, not the authors', yielded these V and J calls. The sample includes around 17,000 clones, approximately 25% of them seen just once. No patient received treatment before thyroid surgery. As concerns this clone: Its matching antigen is unknown.

The V call is TRBV6-2 or TRBV6-3, the J call TRBJ2-1; TRBD1 matches at 11 bases. The sequenced sample consisted of adjacent normal tissue. This TCR derives from a female donor with papillary thyroid cancer or a benign thyroid nodule (not recorded which). Some clones in this sample may be carry-over from other donors' samples. The CDR3 DNA reads as TGTGCCAGCAGTTACGAGGGACAGGGGGTATCGGGCTACAATGAGCAGTTCTTC. The encoded protein is CASSYEGQGVSGYNEQFF.